Following are 9 T cell receptor beta chains from one sample sequenced in a study of long-term antiretroviral therapy in people with HIV. The assay, immunoSEQ v3.0, was run at survey level. The repertoire was sequenced with immunoSEQ multiplex PCR; TCRdb's copy has only in-frame clones and lacks some. Here the sample spans 25,000 to 30,000 clones, around 80% being singletons. Specimen: unsorted PBMCs, collected 3 years after starting antiretroviral therapy. Receptors were obtained from a man aged 35 to 55 with HIV.

This chain uses TRBV5-4 with TRBJ2-7; the D gene is possibly TRBD1 (6 bases). This CDR3 has 15 amino acids. V was clipped by 5 bases and J by 6 bases, with 21 bases between them. Germline CDR1 is SGHNT and CDR2 is YYREEE (reference sequence). CDR3 sequence (DNA): TGTGCCAGCAGTCCCTCGATTTGGACAGCCCCCGAGCAGTACTTC. This encodes CASSPSIWTAPEQYF. The whole variable domain, remainder taken from reference TRBV5-4 and TRBJ2-7, is ETGVTQSPTHLIKTRGQQVTLRCSSQSGHNTVSWYQQALGQGPQFIFQYYREEENGRGNFPPRFSGLQFPNYSSELNVNALELDDSALYLCASSPSIWTAPEQYFGPGTRLTVT.

This clone has only a few counts. The V and J genes are TRBV7-9 and TRBJ2-7, with 9 bases aligning to TRBD1. The ends lost 5 bases at V and 2 bases at J; junction bases unmatched: 7. There are 15 residues in the CDR3. CDR1 and CDR2 (germline): SEHNR, FQNEAQ (reference sequence). CDR3 residues: CASSPGTGSTYEQYF. DNA of the CDR3: TGTGCCAGCAGCCCTGGGACAGGGAGTACCTACGAGCAGTACTTC.

This chain uses TRBV6-1 with TRBJ2-3, with D uncertain. Trimming cost V 5 bases and J 5 bases, with 8 bases left between them. CDR1 is MNHNS, CDR2 SASEGT, per germline. The CDR3 spans 12 residues. CDR3 bases: TGTGCCAGCAGTCCTCTGCGAGATACGCAGTATTTT. Amino acid sequence: CASSPLRDTQYF.

The V gene is TRBV9, the J gene TRBJ2-5, with 7 positions matching TRBD2. Trimming took 0 bases from V and 1 from J; bases not matched to a gene: 6. The CDR3 loop spans 16 amino acids. Germline V CDR1 and CDR2: SGDLS, YYNGEE. Here the CDR3 DNA reads TGTGCCAGCAGCGTAGGAGGGCGGGGGACCCAAGAGACCCAGTACTTC. Translated: CASSVGGRGTQETQYF.

V gene TRBV7-2 combines with J gene TRBJ2-6; no clear D gene. V lost 1 base, J lost 0 bases, and 7 bases lay in between. CDR1 SGHTA and CDR2 FQGNSA come from the germline V gene. The CDR3 extends over 16 amino acids. CDR3 coding DNA: TGTGCCAGCAGCTTAGGTGGAGTCTCTGGGGCCAACGTCCTGACTTTC. Translating it yields CASSLGGVSGANVLTF. The full variable domain, in which reference TRBV7-2 and TRBJ2-6 provide the parts outside the CDR3, is GAGVSQSPSNKVTEKGKDVELRCDPISGHTALYWYRQSLGQGLEFLIYFQGNSAPDKSGLPSDRFSAERTGGSVSTLTIQRTQQEDSAVYLCASSLGGVSGANVLTFGAGSRLTVL.

The chain combines TRBV27 with TRBJ2-7; D remains ambiguous. Trimming stripped 6 bases from V and 4 bases from J, with 13 bases between. This CDR3 is built from 13 residues. Germline V CDR1 and CDR2: MNHEY, SMNVEV (reference sequence). The CDR3 is CASSQLPVYEQYF. The CDR3 DNA follows: TGTGCCAGCAGCCAATTGCCGGTTTACGAGCAGTACTTC.

Points on this clone: Distinct nucleotide sequences in the sample also encode this CDR3. The chain combines TRBV27 with TRBJ2-3, with unresolved D. Trimming pared 3 bases from V and 6 bases from J, leaving 10 bases between. Germline V gene data show CDR1 as MNHEY and CDR2 as SMNVEV (reference sequence). The CDR3 spans 13 residues. The chain's CDR3 is CASSLKRTDTQYF. For the CDR3, the DNA is TGTGCCAGCAGTTTGAAAAGGACGGATACGCAGTATTTT.

The rearrangement links TRBV27 to TRBJ2-5; D is unclear. Germline assignment: CDR1 MNHEY and CDR2 SMNVEV (reference sequence). The CDR3 extends over 14 amino acids. Trimming pared 0 bases from V and 5 bases from J, leaving 10 bases between. The CDR3 loop is CASSLSAGGETQYF. CDR3 nucleotide sequence: TGTGCCAGCAGTTTATCGGCAGGTGGTGAGACCCAGTACTTC.

V is TRBV30 and J is TRBJ1-5, with D hard to call. CDR1 and CDR2 (germline): GTSNPN, SVGIG (reference sequence). This CDR3 has 12 amino acids. Trimming cost V 3 bases and J 4 bases, with 7 bases left between them. CDR3 in DNA: TGTGCCTGGAGCGGCGGTAATCAGCCCCAGCATTTT. This sequence encodes CAWSGGNQPQHF.